The rows below give T cell receptor beta chains drawn from one sample of a study of blood T cell repertoires in COVID-19. Sequencing was performed with immunoSEQ multiplex PCR; in TCRdb, only in-frame clones are kept and a portion is missing. Of roughly 220,000 clones detected, 80% to 90% appear once; the ten largest clones hold 5.1%. The source material was peripheral blood. The receptors shown here come from a woman aged 60-70 years who had recovered from COVID-19. Both conserved end residues are part of each CDR3. A D gene is named only where the DNA matches it firmly. A clone size is listed for some rows: how often the clone was seen (once, few, many), or a class if it is expanded.

size,J,D,V,CDR3,DNA
.,TRBJ2-5,.,TRBV15,CATSRHLASASETQYF,TGTGCCACCAGCAGACACCTGGCTAGCGCTTCAGAGACCCAGTACTTC
few,TRBJ1-1,.,TRBV15,CATSRAGLVEAFF,TGTGCCACCAGCAGAGCAGGGTTAGTTGAAGCTTTCTTT
.,TRBJ1-5,.,TRBV15,CATSRDMRVNQPQHF,TGTGCCACCAGCAGAGATATGAGAGTCAATCAGCCCCAGCATTTT
.,TRBJ1-1,.,TRBV19,CASSTWGGGTEAFF,TGTGCCAGTAGTACGTGGGGAGGGGGAACTGAAGCTTTCTTT
.,TRBJ2-7,.,TRBV2,CASNIDTLSSYEQYF,TGTGCCAGCAATATAGACACCCTTAGCTCCTACGAGCAGTACTTC
.,TRBJ1-2,.,TRBV4-3,CASSVGVGGGYTF,TGCGCCAGCAGTGTAGGGGTGGGCGGTGGCTACACCTTC
.,TRBJ2-1,TRBD2,TRBV5-1,CASSYLAGSYNEQFF,TGCGCCAGCAGCTATCTAGCGGGGAGCTACAATGAGCAGTTCTTC
.,TRBJ1-2,.,TRBV7-9,CASSLLGSSPGGYTF,TGTGCCAGCAGCTTACTAGGCAGCTCTCCGGGGGGCTACACCTTC
.,TRBJ2-4,.,TRBV5-1,CASSDGQLAKNIQYF,TGCGCCAGCAGCGACGGACAGCTAGCCAAAAACATTCAGTACTTC
.,TRBJ1-6,TRBD1,TRBV7-9,CASSRGQANSPLHF,TGTGCCAGCAGCCGAGGACAGGCCAATTCACCCCTCCACTTT
.,TRBJ2-3,TRBD2,TRBV20-1,CSASLAGGTDTQYF,TGCAGTGCTAGTCTAGCGGGGGGCACAGATACGCAGTATTTT
.,TRBJ1-1,.,TRBV4-1,CASSPTSGSTEAFF,TGCGCCAGCAGCCCAACCAGCGGTAGCACTGAAGCTTTCTTT
.,TRBJ1-4,.,TRBV6-5,CASSLRHWSNEKLFF,TGTGCCAGCAGTCTTCGACATTGGTCTAATGAAAAACTGTTTTTT
.,TRBJ1-3,.,TRBV4-1,CASQRDTQSSGNTIYF,TGCGCCAGCCAGAGGGACACCCAGAGCTCTGGAAACACCATATATTTT
.,TRBJ2-1,.,TRBV11-3,CASSLGRWKNEQFF,TGTGCCAGCAGCTTGGGCAGGTGGAAAAATGAGCAGTTCTTC
once,TRBJ2-7,.,TRBV12-3/TRBV12-4,CASSYSSYEQYF,TGTGCCAGCAGTTATAGCTCCTACGAGCAGTACTTC
once,TRBJ2-1,TRBD2,TRBV10-3,CAISDQAGGGNEQFF,TGTGCCATCAGTGACCAAGCGGGGGGGGGAAATGAGCAGTTCTTC
.,TRBJ1-2,.,TRBV18,CASSPGMARWGYTF,TGTGCCAGCTCACCTGGCATGGCTCGATGGGGCTACACCTTC
.,TRBJ1-2,.,TRBV25-1,CASSDSIYDSLYGYTF,TGTGCCAGCAGTGATTCCATCTACGACAGCCTGTATGGCTACACCTTC
few,TRBJ1-2,TRBD1,TRBV12-3/TRBV12-4,CASSPGGGGYTF,TGTGCCAGCAGCCCAGGGGGCGGTGGCTACACCTTC
.,TRBJ1-4,TRBD1,TRBV10-1,CASGQGGKLFF,TGCGCCAGCGGACAGGGGGGAAAACTGTTTTTT
.,TRBJ2-5,TRBD2,TRBV29-1,CSVEELGLAGVQETQYF,TGCAGCGTTGAAGAATTGGGACTAGCGGGGGTTCAAGAGACCCAGTACTTC
.,TRBJ1-2,.,TRBV27,CASSFPGYGYTF,TGTGCCAGCAGTTTCCCCGGGTATGGCTACACCTTC
.,TRBJ1-2,TRBD1,TRBV6-5,CASSYRTGVGYTF,TGTGCCAGCAGTTACCGGACAGGGGTTGGCTACACCTTC
.,TRBJ2-7,TRBD2,TRBV7-2,CASSAPGLAEYEQYF,TGTGCCAGCAGCGCACCGGGACTAGCAGAATACGAGCAGTACTTC
.,TRBJ2-5,TRBD2,TRBV4-1,CASSLHETSGANQETQYF,TGCGCCAGCAGCCTACATGAAACTAGCGGGGCAAACCAAGAGACCCAGTACTTC
.,TRBJ1-4,.,TRBV5-1,CASSRQPATNEKLFF,TGCGCCAGCAGCAGACAGCCTGCAACTAATGAAAAACTGTTTTTT
.,TRBJ1-1,TRBD1,TRBV4-2,CASSQFSGTAEAFF,TGTGCCAGCAGCCAGTTTTCCGGGACAGCTGAAGCTTTCTTT
.,TRBJ1-2,TRBD1,TRBV6-5,CASTPTGGGVGYTF,TGTGCCAGCACACCGACAGGGGGCGGTGTAGGCTACACCTTC
.,TRBJ2-3,.,TRBV19,CASSPDTDTQYF,TGTGCCAGTAGTCCAGACACAGATACGCAGTATTTT